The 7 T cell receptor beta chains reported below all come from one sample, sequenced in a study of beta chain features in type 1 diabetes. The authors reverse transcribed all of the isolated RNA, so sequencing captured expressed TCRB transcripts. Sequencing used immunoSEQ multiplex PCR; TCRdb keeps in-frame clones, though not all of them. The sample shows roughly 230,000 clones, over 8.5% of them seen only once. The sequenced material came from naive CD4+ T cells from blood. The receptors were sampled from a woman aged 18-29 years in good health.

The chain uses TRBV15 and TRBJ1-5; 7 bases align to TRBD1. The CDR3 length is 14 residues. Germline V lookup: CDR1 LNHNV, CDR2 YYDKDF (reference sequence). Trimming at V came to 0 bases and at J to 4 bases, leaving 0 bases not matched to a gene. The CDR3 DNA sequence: TGTGCCACCAGCAGAGAACAGGGGAATCAGCCCCAGCATTTT. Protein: CATSREQGNQPQHF.

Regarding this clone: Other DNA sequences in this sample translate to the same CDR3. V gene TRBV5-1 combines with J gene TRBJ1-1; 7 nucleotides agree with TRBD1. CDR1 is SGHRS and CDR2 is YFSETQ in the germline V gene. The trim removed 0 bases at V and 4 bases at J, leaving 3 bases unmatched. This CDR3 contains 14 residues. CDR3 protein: CASSLAGGGTEAFF. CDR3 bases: TGCGCCAGCAGCTTGGCAGGGGGAGGCACTGAAGCTTTCTTT.

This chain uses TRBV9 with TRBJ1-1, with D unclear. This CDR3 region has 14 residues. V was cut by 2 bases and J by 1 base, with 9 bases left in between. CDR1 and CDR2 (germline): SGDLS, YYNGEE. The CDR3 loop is CASSVAGRNTEAFF. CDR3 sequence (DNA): TGTGCCAGCAGCGTCGCGGGCAGGAACACTGAAGCTTTCTTT.

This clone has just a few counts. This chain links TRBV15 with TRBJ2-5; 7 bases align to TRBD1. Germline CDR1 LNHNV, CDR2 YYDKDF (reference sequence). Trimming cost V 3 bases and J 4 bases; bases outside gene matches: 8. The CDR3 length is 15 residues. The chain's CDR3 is CATSRTGIGAETQYF. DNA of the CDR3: TGTGCCACCAGCAGGACAGGGATAGGGGCAGAGACCCAGTACTTC.

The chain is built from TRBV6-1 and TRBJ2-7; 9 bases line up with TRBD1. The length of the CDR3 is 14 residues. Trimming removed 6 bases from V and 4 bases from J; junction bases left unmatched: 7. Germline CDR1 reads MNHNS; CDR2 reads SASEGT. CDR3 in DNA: TGTGCCAGCAGGGCCGGGACAGGGAATTACGAGCAGTACTTC. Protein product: CASRAGTGNYEQYF.

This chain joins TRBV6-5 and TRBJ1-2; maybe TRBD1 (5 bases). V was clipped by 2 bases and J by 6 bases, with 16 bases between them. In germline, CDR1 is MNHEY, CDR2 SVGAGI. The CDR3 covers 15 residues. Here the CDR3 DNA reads TGTGCCAGCAGTTACGGCCCGGGACTCAGACATGGCTACACCTTC. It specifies CASSYGPGLRHGYTF.

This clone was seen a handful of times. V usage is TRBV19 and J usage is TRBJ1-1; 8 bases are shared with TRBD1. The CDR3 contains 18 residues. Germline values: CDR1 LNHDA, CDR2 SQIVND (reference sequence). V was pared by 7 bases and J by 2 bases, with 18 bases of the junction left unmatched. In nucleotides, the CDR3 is TGTGCCAGTACCCCCCGCGGCGGACAGGGTATTCTTAACACTGAAGCTTTCTTT. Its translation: CASTPRGGQGILNTEAFF.